These 27 T cell receptor beta chains originate from one sample sequenced in a study of cytomegalovirus exposure and HLA in healthy donors. 60 Vbeta and 13 Jbeta primers were used in PCR. TCRdb's table, derived via immunoSEQ multiplex PCR, lists solely in-frame clones and lacks some. The top ten hold around 1.3% of the sample, which has about 160,000 clones, almost 80% seen once. Sequenced: PBMCs. These receptors were collected from a woman in her forties or fifties in good health and CMV-seronegative.

The chain has TRBV6-1 and TRBJ1-1; D is uncertain. The CDR3 is 13 amino acids. Trimming took off 3 bases at V and 1 base at J, with 6 bases between the two ends. CDR1 is MNHNS and CDR2 is SASEGT in the germline V gene. The CDR3 spells CASSEERNTEAFF. The CDR3 coding sequence is TGTGCCAGCAGTGAGGAGAGGAACACTGAAGCTTTCTTT.

The chain carries TRBV28 and TRBJ2-1; 12 bases are a match to TRBD1. Germline V lookup: CDR1 MDHEN, CDR2 SYDVKM. Trimming at V came to 7 bases and at J to 9 bases, leaving 10 bases not matched to a gene. There are 15 residues in the CDR3. The CDR3 loop is CASNFRGQGAREQFF. The CDR3 region has the DNA TGTGCCAGCAACTTCCGGGGACAGGGGGCGCGTGAGCAGTTCTTC.

This sequence joins TRBV28 and TRBJ1-5; D remains ambiguous. Germline V CDR1 and CDR2: MDHEN, SYDVKM. The CDR3 loop spans 14 amino acids. V was clipped by 6 bases and J by 7 bases, with 16 bases between them. CDR3 sequence (DNA): TGTGCCAGCAGATTGCCCCGGGGTGACCAGCCCCAGCATTTT. Protein sequence: CASRLPRGDQPQHF.

The rearrangement joins TRBV19 to TRBJ2-1, with TRBD2 matching over 12 bases. The CDR3 extends over 14 amino acids. Unmatched junction bases numbered 5, after V lost 5 bases and J lost 9 bases. Germline CDR1 LNHDA, CDR2 SQIVND (reference sequence). The CDR3 DNA reads as TGTGCCAGTAGTCCGGGACTAGCGGGTAGTGAGCAGTTCTTC. This translates into CASSPGLAGSEQFF.

This chain uses TRBV10-3 with TRBJ2-3; 12 bases align to TRBD2. The germline V gene has CDR1 ENHRY and CDR2 SYGVKD. The CDR3 is 17 amino acids. Trimming cost V 6 bases and J 2 bases; bases outside gene matches: 9. The CDR3 coding sequence is TGTGCCATCAGCGGACCCTCTAGCGGGGGGGCCACAGATACGCAGTATTTT. It codes for CAISGPSSGGATDTQYF.

This chain connects TRBV29-1 to TRBJ1-3, with TRBD1 matching over 8 bases. CDR3 length equals 15 residues. Unmatched junction bases numbered 17, after V lost 8 bases and J lost 8 bases. Germline V gene sequence: CDR1 SQVTM, CDR2 ANQGSEA. The CDR3 bases are TGCAGCCTACGCAGGGGGCCTGGGGTGGGACACACCATATATTTT. Translated, it gives CSLRRGPGVGHTIYF.

CDR3 amino acids: CASSGLTGPNTEAFF. The CDR3 DNA reads TGTGCCAGCAGCGGACTGACAGGACCTAACACTGAAGCTTTCTTT. This rearrangement joins TRBV7-9 to TRBJ1-1; perhaps TRBD1 as D (6 bases). Germline lookup yields CDR1 SEHNR and CDR2 FQNEAQ (reference sequence). CDR3 length equals 15 residues. V gave up 5 bases and J gave up 2 bases, with 15 bases separating them.

For this clone: At one end, the junction sequence differs from germline, possibly due to a read error. V gene TRBV7-9 combines with J gene TRBJ1-2; D ambiguous. The germline V gene has CDR1 SEHNR and CDR2 FQNEAQ (reference sequence). The CDR3 length is 12 residues. The CDR3 loop reads CSSSLVYSGYTF. The CDR3 region has the DNA TGTTCCAGCAGCTTAGTATACAGTGGCTACACCTTC.

The chain is built from TRBV29-1 and TRBJ2-7, with D perhaps matching TRBD2 (9 bases). This CDR3 spans 19 amino acids. Germline CDR1 SQVTM, CDR2 ANQGSEA. With 5 bases removed from V and 4 bases from J, the gap between germline ends came to 33 bases. The CDR3 DNA sequence: TGCAGCGTTACTCCACAGGGGGGGCGGGAGGGCCTTACGGGATACGAGCAGTACTTC. It yields the protein CSVTPQGGREGLTGYEQYF.

V gene TRBV27 combines with J gene TRBJ2-1, with 13 bases fitting TRBD2. J was trimmed by 7 bases and V by 3 bases; bases with no gene match: 12. Germline lookup yields CDR1 MNHEY and CDR2 SMNVEV (reference sequence). This CDR3 has 18 residues. Here the CDR3 DNA reads TGTGCCAGCAGTTTCGGAACTAGCGGGAGGGGAATTGGGAATGAGCAGTTCTTC. Translated, it gives CASSFGTSGRGIGNEQFF.

The chain has TRBV27 and TRBJ2-7; no clear D gene. This CDR3 contains 15 residues. CDR1 is MNHEY, CDR2 SMNVEV, per germline (reference sequence). Trimming cost V 5 bases and J 3 bases, with 17 bases left between them. CDR3 sequence reads: CASSPAVRSVYEQYF. CDR3 sequence (DNA): TGTGCCAGCAGTCCCGCTGTCCGGAGTGTCTACGAGCAGTACTTC.

CDR3 nucleotide sequence: TGTGCCATCAGTGACACTAGCGGGAACTACAATGAGCAGTTCTTC. This encodes CAISDTSGNYNEQFF. The rearrangement uses TRBV10-3 and TRBJ2-1; 10 bases map to TRBD2. V gave up 3 bases and J gave up 3 bases; unmatched junction bases: 2. The V gene's germline CDR1 is ENHRY and CDR2 SYGVKD. This CDR3 is built from 15 residues.

The chain couples TRBV5-6 to TRBJ2-1; TRBD2 might be the D (6 bases). CDR3 size: 15 residues. Germline lookup yields CDR1 SGHDT and CDR2 YYEEEE. The germline V and J ends were trimmed by 7 bases and 2 bases, with 16 bases remaining between them. DNA of the CDR3: TGTGCCAGCGTGGGGGGAATCTCCACCTACAATGAGCAGTTCTTC. It translates to CASVGGISTYNEQFF.

This chain links TRBV7-3 with TRBJ2-5; weak D call: TRBD1 (6 bases). This CDR3 spans 14 amino acids. CDR1 and CDR2 from the germline V gene are SGHTA and FQGTGA. V was pared by 3 bases and J by 3 bases, with 11 bases between. The CDR3 DNA reads as TGTGCCAGCAGCTTTCGAGGGGGAGAAGAGACCCAGTACTTC. Its translation: CASSFRGGEETQYF.

This chain links TRBV10-3 with TRBJ2-7; the match to TRBD1 covers 9 bases. After removal of 10 bases from V and 4 bases from J, the junction contained 20 bases not matched to a gene. From germline, CDR1 is ENHRY and CDR2 SYGVKD. CDR3 length equals 17 residues. The CDR3 here is CATNDGRPTGTGYEQYF. DNA for the CDR3: TGTGCCACCAACGATGGGCGCCCTACCGGGACAGGGTACGAGCAGTACTTC.

V is TRBV18 and J is TRBJ2-2; 9 bases agree with TRBD2. V lost 1 base and J lost 3; bases outside the gene matches: 6. This CDR3 is built from 17 residues. CDR1 and CDR2 (germline): KGHSH, LQKENI. This chain's CDR3 is CASSPRSAGGDTGELFF. CDR3 nucleotide sequence: TGTGCCAGCTCACCACGGTCAGCGGGGGGAGACACCGGGGAGCTGTTTTTT.

The chain couples TRBV6-5 to TRBJ2-7; 9 nucleotides agree with TRBD1. Germline V gene data show CDR1 as MNHEY and CDR2 as SVGAGI. After removal of 7 bases from V and 3 bases from J, the junction contained 7 bases not matched to a gene. The CDR3 extends over 14 amino acids. CDR3 loop: CASKGQGDLYEQYF. Here the CDR3 DNA reads TGTGCCAGCAAGGGACAGGGAGATCTCTACGAGCAGTACTTC.

This clone was seen more than once but under ten times. V and J are TRBV28 and TRBJ1-4; unclear D gene. V was cut by 2 bases and J by 5 bases, with 12 bases left in between. The CDR3 length is 15 residues. Germline lookup yields CDR1 MDHEN and CDR2 SYDVKM. The CDR3 loop is CASSLGQYLNEKLFF. The DNA for the CDR3 is TGTGCCAGCAGTTTAGGGCAGTACCTGAATGAAAAACTGTTTTTT.

The rearrangement joins TRBV2 to TRBJ1-5; tentative D call: TRBD1 (5 bases). The germline CDR1 and CDR2 sequences are SNHLY and FYNNEI. V lost 8 bases to trimming and J lost 1 base, with 15 bases between them. The CDR3 runs to 15 residues. CDR3: CASGARMGSNQPQHF. The CDR3 nucleotides are TGTGCCAGCGGGGCGCGTATGGGAAGCAATCAGCCCCAGCATTTT.

The gene calls are TRBV6-6 and TRBJ2-7, with 8 bases identical to TRBD2. Germline loops: CDR1 MNHNY, CDR2 SVGAGI (reference sequence). This CDR3 is built from 15 residues. V lost 3 bases and J lost 2; bases outside the gene matches: 6. As DNA, the CDR3 is TGTGCCAGCAGTTATGGCGGGAGGAGCCCCTACGAGCAGTACTTC. Translated: CASSYGGRSPYEQYF.

The CDR3 sequence is CASSQYRANTIYF. The CDR3 DNA reads TGTGCCAGCAGCCAATACAGGGCCAACACCATATATTTT. This chain uses TRBV11-2 with TRBJ1-3, with a tentative D call TRBD1 (6 bases). The germline gives CDR1 SGHAT, CDR2 FQNNGV. The CDR3 contains 13 residues. V dropped 5 bases and J dropped 7 bases, with 12 bases sitting between them.

CDR3 amino acids: CASTSSRDRGRWGGETQYF. The CDR3 DNA sequence: TGTGCCAGCACCTCATCCCGGGACAGGGGGCGCTGGGGGGGAGAGACCCAGTACTTC. The rearrangement joins TRBV28 to TRBJ2-5; 12 nucleotides align to TRBD1. Germline CDR1 and CDR2: MDHEN and SYDVKM. The CDR3 runs 19 residues. J was trimmed by 4 bases and V by 7 bases; bases with no gene match: 19.

The chain joins TRBV7-2 to TRBJ2-1; tentatively, D is TRBD1 (6 bases). Germline V gives CDR1 SGHTA, CDR2 FQGNSA. V gave up 5 bases and J gave up 2 bases, with 13 bases separating them. The CDR3 length is 15 residues. The DNA of the CDR3 is TGTGCCAGCAGCAAAGACAGGTTCCCCTACAATGAGCAGTTCTTC. It specifies CASSKDRFPYNEQFF.

The V gene is TRBV5-8, the J gene TRBJ2-1; the match to TRBD1 covers 9 bases. Looked up from germline, CDR1 is SGHTS and CDR2 is YDEGEE. V shed 2 bases and J 12 bases; nucleotides not matched to a gene: 15. This CDR3 contains 16 residues. DNA for the CDR3: TGTGCCAGCAGCTTAGGGACAGGGCCCTCCTACATGGCGCAGTTCTTC. Its translation: CASSLGTGPSYMAQFF.

The rearrangement joins TRBV28 to TRBJ1-3; D is perhaps TRBD1 (6 bases). Germline lookup yields CDR1 MDHEN and CDR2 SYDVKM. V was pared by 8 bases and J by 4 bases, with 12 bases between. The CDR3 is made up of 13 amino acids. CDR3 protein: CASQGSVGNTIYF. The CDR3 nucleotides are TGTGCCAGCCAGGGGTCGGTCGGAAACACCATATATTTT.

The chain uses TRBV7-2 and TRBJ2-7; maybe TRBD1 (5 bases). This CDR3 spans 17 amino acids. Germline CDR1 reads SGHTA; CDR2 reads FQGNSA. Trimming removed 1 base at V and 3 bases at J, with 19 bases between. CDR3 sequence reads: CASSLDVAGIGYYEQYF. The CDR3 DNA follows: TGTGCCAGCAGCTTAGATGTAGCAGGGATAGGCTACTACGAGCAGTACTTC.

V and J are TRBV10-3 and TRBJ1-2, with D uncertain. In germline, CDR1 is ENHRY, CDR2 SYGVKD. This CDR3 is 14 amino acids long. V was trimmed by 4 bases and J by 5 bases, leaving 14 bases between them. As DNA, the CDR3 is TGTGCCATCAGTGGGATGGGCCACGAGTATGGCTACACCTTC. This sequence encodes CAISGMGHEYGYTF.